The source of this T cell receptor (beta chain) is a study of regulatory T cells in long-lasting Graves disease. Study-wide results and caveats: Peripheral blood, not thyroid tissue, was the sole material studied. Those with persistent disease had in common more public clonotypes (roughly 3,000) than new patients (around 910).

The time point is: newly diagnosed GD, antithyroid drugs for less than 3 months. PBMCs provided the RNA from which the TCR library was made. Enrollment of patients was through an endocrinology department in Xi'an, China. To make TCR beta libraries, researchers used iRepertoire HTBI primers and Arm-PCR of CDR3 regions. Using its own MiXCR run on the multiplex PCR reads, TCRdb lists one record per CDR3 protein. The sample comprises around 250,000 distinct CDR3 sequences, 20% of which are singletons, and about 14% rests with the top ten. Trimming removed 4 bases from V and 5 bases from J; junction bases left unmatched: 16. There are 16 residues in the CDR3. Germline V lookup: CDR1 DFQATT, CDR2 SNEGSKA (reference sequence). This clonotype was counted only a few times. Its cognate antigen is unknown.

The clonotype comes from a female donor with Graves disease. The sample in question was peripheral blood mononuclear cells (PBMCs), obtained at new diagnosis, from a patient treated with antithyroid drugs. The rearrangement uses TRBV20-1 and TRBJ2-5, with 7 bases fitting TRBD2. The CDR3 sequence: CSAKSLGGGSVETQYF. DNA for the CDR3: TGCAGTGCTAAAAGCCTGGGGGGGGGGAGCGTCGAGACCCAGTACTTC.